This TCR beta chain was sequenced in a study of T cell repertoires in cytomegalovirus infection. About the study: Alongside well-studied HLA-B-restricted CMV epitopes, recently identified HLA-C-restricted CMV epitopes were also used. Evidence of both CMV infection and a matching HLA type came from public TCR beta signatures. Study results and caveats: CMV carriers with the relevant HLA were identified by cumulative public TCR beta family frequency. HLA-C-restricted, CMV-specific TCR beta clonotypes were dominant ex vivo.

TCRdb called the reads again in MiXCR, with one record for every CDR3 protein. The table records under 500,000 distinct CDR3 sequences, about 39% of them present only once. Of note for this clonotype: As yet, its antigen is unknown.

This receptor was identified in a human donor in good health (CMV status not recorded). Some clones in this sample may be carry-over from other donors' samples. Sequenced material: cultured PBMCs, taken from culture after CMV antigen stimulation.

In DNA, the CDR3 is TGTGCCAGCAGTTACTCAGGGGACAATAGAAATCAGCCCCAGCATTTT. Protein sequence: CASSYSGDNRNQPQHF. The V gene is TRBV6-6, the J gene TRBJ1-5; TRBD1 might be the D (6 bases). The germline gives CDR1 MNHNY, CDR2 SVGAGI (reference sequence). The CDR3 contains 16 residues. V was cut by 0 bases and J by 4 bases, with 13 bases left in between.